This T cell receptor beta chain was found in a study of blood T cell repertoires in COVID-19. Turning to the study itself: Italy, Spain and the United States were the sources of the convalescent and acute COVID-19 samples. From T cells, B-cell-depleted T cells, or PBMCs came the material, which was cDNA or gDNA.

Germline CDR1 and CDR2: MDHEN and SYDVKM. With 2 bases removed from V and 1 base from J, the gap between germline ends came to 8 bases. The CDR3 runs 14 residues. Per the original methods: Counts of nucleated cells, estimated from reference gene primer amplification, were obtained. Generated by immunoSEQ multiplex PCR, the TCRdb table keeps only in-frame clones and is missing some. D and trimming were read from the DNA, whereas the V and J calls and clone size are those reported in that table. The table includes under 80,000 clones, 83% detected once. Source material: peripheral blood. J is TRBJ1-1 and V is TRBV28; no definite D call. The receptor was derived from an older woman with acute or convalescent COVID-19. As DNA, the CDR3 is TGTGCCAGCAGTTTACCCCTTAGGAACACTGAAGCTTTCTTT. Translating it yields CASSLPLRNTEAFF.